This T cell receptor (beta chain) was found in a study of response to subunit inactivated influenza vaccine. TCRdb reprocessed the RT-PCR reads via MiXCR and lists one record per CDR3 protein. The sample records roughly 700,000 distinct CDR3 sequences, approximately 13% being singletons. Note on this clonotype: Its antigen is still unknown.

Study-wide results and limits: Authors suggested that a seasonal influenza vaccination recruits few new T cells each time.

Source: PBMCs from blood, taken about 14 days before vaccination. The receptor was isolated from a man aged 45 to 65 who received an inactivated influenza vaccine.

CDR3 bases: TGTGCCAGCAGTTTAATTACTAGCGGGGGGAACCCGGAGACCCAGTACTTC. Translation: CASSLITSGGNPETQYF. The chain employs TRBV12-3 or TRBV12-4 and TRBJ2-5; TRBD2 agrees at 12 bases. Trimming removed 2 bases from V and 5 bases from J; junction bases left unmatched: 9. The CDR3 is made up of 17 amino acids.